This TCR beta chain comes out of a study of blood T cell repertoires in COVID-19. Categorization into cohorts depended on clinical history that participants reported. Exposed participants came across a COVID-19 case within 2 weeks before study entry. In the original processing: Researchers report that nucleated cell counts were estimated from reference gene primer amplification. Method: immunoSEQ multiplex PCR; TCRdb's copy keeps in-frame clones and lacks some. That table gives V, J and clone size, and the DNA gave D and trimming. The profile shows approximately 300,000 clones, 90% of them singletons. The TCR sequence derives from a woman younger than 45 who had been exposed to COVID-19. The material sequenced was PBMCs or T cells enriched from blood (not recorded which).

The CDR3 loop reads CASSFKGFRGEQYF. The CDR3 region has the DNA TGTGCCAGCAGCTTCAAGGGATTCCGGGGCGAGCAGTACTTC. The chain employs TRBV5-4 and TRBJ2-7, with D perhaps matching TRBD2 (5 bases). V lost 2 bases to trimming and J lost 6 bases, with 15 bases between them. Germline-derived CDR1 and CDR2 are SGHNT and YYREEE (reference sequence). There are 14 residues in the CDR3. The whole variable domain, filled in from reference TRBV5-4 and TRBJ2-7, reads ETGVTQSPTHLIKTRGQQVTLRCSSQSGHNTVSWYQQALGQGPQFIFQYYREEENGRGNFPPRFSGLQFPNYSSELNVNALELDDSALYLCASSFKGFRGEQYFGPGTRLTVT.